The next 7 T cell receptor beta chains were all read from a single sample in a study of identifying expanded T cells in peripheral blood. Here immunoSEQ multiplex PCR was the method, and the copy in TCRdb shows in-frame clones only, minus some. The sample comprises 100,000 or so clones, roughly 89% of which are singletons, and about 16% rests with the top ten. Sequenced input: blood. The receptors shown here come from a person between 18 and 70 years old in good health.

V gene TRBV19 combines with J gene TRBJ2-5; 11 bases are a match to TRBD1. Germline CDR1 and CDR2: LNHDA and SQIVND (reference sequence). V shed 8 bases, J shed 3 bases, and the junction held 5 bases outside the gene matches. The CDR3 consists of 14 residues. The CDR3 DNA is TGTGCCAGTCGAGGGACAGGGGGTAAAGAGACCCAGTACTTC. This codes for CASRGTGGKETQYF.

J is TRBJ1-2 and V is TRBV5-4; D not certain. The CDR3 sequence is 14 residues long. Germline V lookup: CDR1 SGHNT, CDR2 YYREEE (reference sequence). Trimming removed 4 bases at V and 8 bases at J, with 18 bases between. As DNA, the CDR3 is TGTGCCAGCAGCCTGGTCGTGGAGGAGTCAGGCTACACCTTC. Its translation: CASSLVVEESGYTF.

This chain links TRBV5-8 with TRBJ2-7, with D perhaps matching TRBD1 or TRBD2 (5 bases each). Per germline, CDR1 SGHTS and CDR2 YDEGEE. Trimming removed 4 bases at V and 1 base at J, with 15 bases between. This CDR3 has 15 amino acids. In nucleotides, the CDR3 is TGTGCCAGCAGCCCGGACGGGGCCCCATCCTACGAGCAGTACTTC. This gives the protein CASSPDGAPSYEQYF.

This clone was observed a single time. The CDR3 protein is CASSQEASGTDGADTQYF. The CDR3 DNA follows: TGTGCCAGCAGCCAAGAGGCCTCGGGGACGGACGGGGCAGATACGCAGTATTTT. The J gene is TRBJ2-3, the V gene TRBV4-2; D could derive from TRBD1 or TRBD2 (5 bases each). CDR1 and CDR2 from the germline V gene are LGHNA and YNFKEQ. CDR3 length equals 18 residues. V was cut by 0 bases and J by 4 bases, with 20 bases left in between.

V usage is TRBV28 and J usage is TRBJ2-7, with D perhaps matching TRBD1 or TRBD2 (5 bases each). CDR3 length: 17 amino acids. Germline CDR1 MDHEN, CDR2 SYDVKM. The germline V and J ends were trimmed by 4 bases and 2 bases, with 21 bases remaining between them. The CDR3 is CASSSSQGSGRPYEQYF. DNA for the CDR3: TGTGCCAGCAGTTCCTCCCAGGGTTCAGGGAGACCCTACGAGCAGTACTTC.

This clone was counted only a few times. The chain recombines TRBV28 with TRBJ1-1; no clear D. V was trimmed by 4 bases and J by 1 base, leaving 1 base between them. Germline lookup yields CDR1 MDHEN and CDR2 SYDVKM. This CDR3 region has 11 residues. CDR3 sequence reads: CASSSNTEAFF. The DNA for the CDR3 is TGTGCCAGCAGTTCGAACACTGAAGCTTTCTTT.

The V call is TRBV6-6, the J call TRBJ1-1; D might be TRBD1 (5 bases). Between the trimmed V and J ends, which lost 7 bases and 0 bases, there was a span of 12 bases. This CDR3 contains 14 residues. Germline lookup yields CDR1 MNHNY and CDR2 SVGAGI (reference sequence). CDR3 sequence reads: CASNPDNLNTEAFF. The CDR3 DNA reads as TGTGCCAGCAACCCGGACAATCTGAACACTGAAGCTTTCTTT.